Shown below are 17 T cell receptor beta chains from a single sample sequenced in a study of shared clonotypes between healthy human individuals (dated by TCRdb to 2020 to 2021). For the CD8 naive samples, CD45RO-negative cells were positively selected for CCR7, yielding a CD45RA+CCR7+ population from which TemRA cells were excluded. Library generation was performed with the immunoSEQ multiplex PCR assay. Not all clones reach the TCRdb copy of this immuneACCESS table, which keeps in-frame sequences only. Checked studies attribute under half of the gap to unresolved V genes and leave the rest unexplained. The sample table records around 2.1 million clones; approximately 94% of these occur just once. Around 1.7% of the sample goes to the ten largest clones. The source material was naive CD8+ T cells from PBMCs. The sample's cell subset or site, from its label and the paper: CD45RA+CCR7+. Every receptor here comes from a man aged 18 to 35 in good health. Some clones in this sample may be carry-over from other donors' samples.

About this clone: This specimen includes other DNA sequences encoding the same CDR3. V usage is TRBV19 and J usage is TRBJ1-1; TRBD1 agrees at 8 bases. V trimming: 4 bases; J trimming: 5 bases; junction bases outside the gene matches: 6. Germline V lookup: CDR1 LNHDA, CDR2 SQIVND (reference sequence). This CDR3 region has 14 residues. The DNA for the CDR3 is TGTGCCAGTAGTACCCAGGGGGCTGGGACTGAAGCTTTCTTT. Its translation: CASSTQGAGTEAFF.

J is TRBJ1-1 and V is TRBV10-3, with D possibly matching TRBD1 (5 bases). The length of the CDR3 is 14 residues. Deletions cut 6 bases from V and 4 bases from J, with 15 bases between. CDR1 and CDR2 from the germline V gene are ENHRY and SYGVKD. Here the CDR3 DNA reads TGTGCCATCAGCCGCGGGGTGGGGGGCACTGAAGCTTTCTTT. Translated: CAISRGVGGTEAFF.

The chain has TRBV4-1 and TRBJ2-7; D unclear. The CDR3 runs 11 residues. The V end was cut by 5 bases, the J end by 5 bases, with 7 bases between. CDR1 is MGHRA, CDR2 YSYEKL, per germline. DNA of the CDR3: TGCGCCAGCAGCTATAGCCACGAGCAGTACTTC. Translation gives CASSYSHEQYF.

This rearrangement joins TRBV11-2 to TRBJ2-5, with TRBD2 identical over 11 bases. J was trimmed by 1 base and V by 2 bases; bases with no gene match: 6. Germline assignment: CDR1 SGHAT and CDR2 FQNNGV. The CDR3 spans 17 residues. The CDR3, as DNA: TGTGCCAGCAGCTTAACTAGCGGGAGCTCCTTCCAAGAGACCCAGTACTTC. It encodes CASSLTSGSSFQETQYF.

V usage is TRBV4-1 and J usage is TRBJ2-7; D remains unclear. CDR1 MGHRA and CDR2 YSYEKL come from the germline V gene. The CDR3 runs to 14 residues. The V end lost 3 bases, the J end lost 3 bases, and 12 bases lay between the germline ends. The CDR3 region has the DNA TGCGCCAGCAGCCAGCTCAAGGATTACTACGAGCAGTACTTC. It codes for CASSQLKDYYEQYF.

The genes are TRBV5-1 and TRBJ2-3; D may correspond to TRBD1 or TRBD2 (5 bases each). The CDR3 extends over 15 amino acids. Germline V lookup: CDR1 SGHRS, CDR2 YFSETQ. With 4 bases removed from V and 4 bases from J, the gap between germline ends came to 16 bases. As DNA, the CDR3 is TGCGCCAGCAGCATAACCGGGACCCAGCCAGATACGCAGTATTTT. Residues: CASSITGTQPDTQYF. Full variable domain (rest looked up from reference TRBV5-1 and TRBJ2-3): KAGVTQTPRYLIKTRGQQVTLSCSPISGHRSVSWYQQTPGQGLQFLFEYFSETQRNKGNFPGRFSGRQFSNSRSEMNVSTLELGDSALYLCASSITGTQPDTQYFGPGTRLTVL.

This clone was observed a handful of times. The same CDR3 is also encoded by other DNA sequences in this sample. The chain joins TRBV19 to TRBJ1-1; possible D gene TRBD1, 5 bases. The V gene's germline CDR1 is LNHDA and CDR2 SQIVND (reference sequence). V lost 3 bases to trimming and J lost 8 bases, with 10 bases between them. The CDR3 is made up of 12 amino acids. The CDR3 region is CASSMGRLEAFF. CDR3 nucleotides: TGTGCCAGTAGTATGGGACGTCTCGAAGCTTTCTTT. Variable domain in full (rest from reference TRBV19 and TRBJ1-1): DGGITQSPKYLFRKEGQNVTLSCEQNLNHDAMYWYRQDPGQGLRLIYYSQIVNDFQKGDIAEGYSVSREKKESFPLTVTSAQKNPTAFYLCASSMGRLEAFFGQGTRLTVV.

The chain has TRBV5-4 and TRBJ2-7; the match to TRBD1 covers 10 bases. The CDR3 covers 14 residues. The junction had 3 bases not matched to a gene; V was cut back by 3 bases and J by 3 bases. From germline, CDR1 is SGHNT and CDR2 YYREEE (reference sequence). The CDR3 here is CASSWGQGNYEQYF. Written as DNA, the CDR3 is TGTGCCAGCAGCTGGGGACAGGGGAACTACGAGCAGTACTTC.

The J gene is TRBJ2-7, the V gene TRBV4-2; 7 nucleotides line up with TRBD1. This CDR3 is built from 15 residues. From germline, CDR1 is LGHNA and CDR2 YNFKEQ. J gave up 4 bases and V 3 bases, and 9 bases lay outside the gene matches. The CDR3 DNA sequence: TGTGCCAGCAGCCATGATTCGACAGGGCTGTACGAGCAGTACTTC. Its translation: CASSHDSTGLYEQYF.

This chain uses TRBV19 with TRBJ1-1; the match to TRBD1 covers 8 bases. Per the germline V gene, CDR1 is LNHDA and CDR2 is SQIVND (reference sequence). Trimming at V came to 3 bases and at J to 5 bases, leaving 14 bases not matched to a gene. The CDR3 covers 17 residues. CDR3 nucleotide sequence: TGTGCCAGTAGTATTGGTGTGTCAGGGGGCATTTTAACTGAAGCTTTCTTT. Amino acid sequence: CASSIGVSGGILTEAFF. Full variable domain (rest looked up from reference TRBV19 and TRBJ1-1): DGGITQSPKYLFRKEGQNVTLSCEQNLNHDAMYWYRQDPGQGLRLIYYSQIVNDFQKGDIAEGYSVSREKKESFPLTVTSAQKNPTAFYLCASSIGVSGGILTEAFFGQGTRLTVV.

This clone has only one observation. This chain links TRBV11-2 with TRBJ2-3; D ambiguous. CDR1 and CDR2 from the germline V gene are SGHAT and FQNNGV. This CDR3 spans 14 amino acids. V was shortened by 1 base and J by 3 bases, with 8 bases between the two germline ends. The CDR3 here is CASSLVSWTDTQYF. The CDR3 DNA reads TGTGCCAGCAGCTTAGTCTCTTGGACAGATACGCAGTATTTT.

This clone was observed once. V gene TRBV2 combines with J gene TRBJ2-1; D may be TRBD2 (6 bases). The CDR3 is 15 residues long. Germline V gives CDR1 SNHLY, CDR2 FYNNEI. V was trimmed by 6 bases and J by 0 bases, leaving 12 bases between them. CDR3 region: CASSPGLSSYNEQFF. The CDR3 nucleotides read TGTGCCAGCAGCCCGGGACTTAGCTCCTACAATGAGCAGTTCTTC.

This clone was detected once. The genes are TRBV27 and TRBJ1-2, with D tentatively TRBD1 (5 bases). The CDR3 is 14 residues long. Looked up from germline, CDR1 is MNHEY and CDR2 is SMNVEV (reference sequence). Trimming shortened V by 2 bases and J by 7 bases, and 14 bases separated the two germline ends. CDR3 sequence (DNA): TGTGCCAGCAGTTTACAAGACCCTAGGGGTGGCTACACCTTC. Protein sequence: CASSLQDPRGGYTF.

V is TRBV7-9 and J is TRBJ2-1; the D gene is possibly TRBD1 (5 bases). V lost 5 bases, J lost 4 bases, and 9 bases lay in between. The CDR3 length is 13 residues. Germline CDR1 SEHNR, CDR2 FQNEAQ (reference sequence). The DNA for the CDR3 is TGTGCCAGCAGCCCCGACAGATACAATGAGCAGTTCTTC. Translated, it gives CASSPDRYNEQFF.

This clone was found a few times. V is TRBV28 and J is TRBJ1-5; D is unclear. Germline V gene data show CDR1 as MDHEN and CDR2 as SYDVKM. This CDR3 contains 14 residues. The ends were cut back, 3 bases at V and 5 bases at J, with 11 bases in the middle. CDR3 DNA sequence: TGTGCCAGCAGTTTTGCGGACGGAGATCAGCCCCAGCATTTT. This codes for CASSFADGDQPQHF.

For the CDR3, the DNA is TGCGCCAGCAGTCGGAAAGGGGGGAACACTGAAGCTTTCTTT. It specifies CASSRKGGNTEAFF. The rearrangement links TRBV4-1 to TRBJ1-1; D is possibly TRBD1 (6 bases). CDR3 length equals 14 residues. Deletions cut 6 bases from V and 1 base from J, with 12 bases between. From germline, CDR1 is MGHRA and CDR2 YSYEKL.

This clone occurred once. The V and J genes are TRBV19 and TRBJ1-1; D gene uncertain. Germline V lookup: CDR1 LNHDA, CDR2 SQIVND (reference sequence). This CDR3 has 13 amino acids. The ends were cut back, 6 bases at V and 10 bases at J, with 18 bases in the middle. In DNA, the CDR3 is TGTGCCAGTAGCCGTCTCATAGATCAGTTAGCTTTCTTT. Its translation is CASSRLIDQLAFF.